This TCR beta chain was identified in a study of blood T cell repertoires in COVID-19. Across the study: Collection of acute and convalescent COVID-19 samples took place in the United States, Italy and Spain. PBMCs, B-cell-depleted T cells, or T cells were the source of the cDNA or gDNA that made up the material.

V lost 0 bases and J lost 8; bases outside the gene matches: 10. The germline CDR1 and CDR2 sequences are LGHDT and YNNKEL (reference sequence). CDR3 length: 16 residues. Original analysis: Estimated nucleated cell counts came from reference gene primer amplification. Produced via immunoSEQ multiplex PCR; TCRdb's table is partial and in-frame only. D and trimming were read from the DNA, whereas the V and J calls and clone size are those reported in that table. This table has around 99,000 clones, more than 70% appearing once. This receptor was taken from a man aged 70 or older with acute or convalescent COVID-19. The sample taken for sequencing was peripheral blood. This chain uses TRBV3-1 (or the pseudogene TRBV3-2) with TRBJ1-2, with 9 nucleotides matching TRBD1. CDR3 nucleotides: TGTGCCAGCAGCCAAGATAAGGGACAGGGCAAAGACGGCTACACCTTC. This translates into CASSQDKGQGKDGYTF.